This TCR beta chain was identified during a study of patients and donors after allogeneic stem cell transplantation. A single record per CDR3 protein comes from TCRdb applying MiXCR to the RT-PCR reads. The table shows about 960,000 distinct CDR3 sequences, with approximately 19% occurring only once. This CDR3 has 13 amino acids. V dropped 3 bases and J dropped 12 bases, with 19 bases sitting between them. In germline, CDR1 is SGHRS, CDR2 YFSETQ. Sequencing was performed on blood, either unsorted or a sorted T cell fraction (not recorded which). This clonotype was sampled from a human donor who was either an allogeneic HSCT recipient or a stem cell or donor lymphocyte infusion donor (not recorded which). It is not recorded whose cells these are; they may come from a transplant donor. This rearrangement joins TRBV5-1 to TRBJ2-7, with D possibly matching TRBD2 (5 bases). In nucleotides, the CDR3 is TGCGCCAGCAGCTCCGAGGACTCCCCGTGGCGGTACTTC. Protein sequence: CASSSEDSPWRYF.